These 8 T cell receptor beta chains originate from one sample sequenced in a study of beta chain features in type 1 diabetes. Their antigens remain unidentified. Broader study findings: Patients with Type 1 diabetes showed moderately but significantly shorter TCRB CDR3s in all four CD4+ subsets.

Expressed TCRB transcripts were sequenced because the isolated RNA had all been reverse transcribed beforehand. Profiled with immunoSEQ multiplex PCR; TCRdb holds only in-frame clones, not every one. The table records around 690,000 clones, roughly 12% of them present only once. Sequenced sample: naive CD4+ T cells from blood. The receptors come from a man between 25 and 39 years old with type 1 diabetes.

This clone occurred a few times. The gene calls are TRBV4-2 and TRBJ2-3; 8 bases are shared with TRBD2. Germline V lookup: CDR1 LGHNA, CDR2 YNFKEQ. With V trimmed by 0 bases and J by 2 bases, 7 bases remained unmatched. The CDR3 extends over 17 amino acids. DNA for the CDR3: TGTGCCAGCAGCCAAGACGGACTAGCCTTAGTCACAGATACGCAGTATTTT. Translation gives CASSQDGLALVTDTQYF.

The chain combines TRBV7-2 with TRBJ2-3, with TRBD2 matching 8 bases. The germline gives CDR1 SGHTA, CDR2 FQGNSA. The CDR3 length is 15 residues. Losses at the gene ends were 3 bases for V and 0 bases for J; bases not matched to a gene: 2. The CDR3 spells CASSFGLASTDTQYF. CDR3 DNA sequence: TGTGCCAGCAGCTTTGGACTAGCTAGCACAGATACGCAGTATTTT.

CDR3 region: CASSKYYGQGSNQPQHF. The DNA for the CDR3 is TGTGCCAGCAGCAAATACTACGGACAAGGTTCCAATCAGCCCCAGCATTTT. This rearrangement joins TRBV7-9 to TRBJ1-5; D is possibly TRBD1 (5 bases). The CDR3 runs 17 residues. Germline-derived CDR1 and CDR2 are SEHNR and FQNEAQ (reference sequence). V lost 5 bases, J lost 3 bases, and 20 bases lay in between.

This clone was counted between two and nine times. The V call is TRBV2, the J call TRBJ1-2; 7 positions agree with TRBD1. The CDR3 runs to 14 residues. Trimming cost V 6 bases and J 2 bases; bases outside gene matches: 6. The germline V gene encodes CDR1 SNHLY and CDR2 FYNNEI. The CDR3 DNA follows: TGTGCCAGCAGGGGGGACAGCTCCAACTATGGCTACACCTTC. Its translation is CASRGDSSNYGYTF.

The genes are TRBV19 and TRBJ2-2; tentatively, D is TRBD1 or TRBD2 (6 bases each). Germline loops: CDR1 LNHDA, CDR2 SQIVND (reference sequence). V was clipped by 4 bases and J by 2 bases, with 14 bases between them. The CDR3 has 16 residues. For the CDR3, the DNA is TGTGCCAGTAGTAACAGGGCGGGGCCTAACACCGGGGAGCTGTTTTTT. This translates into CASSNRAGPNTGELFF.

Regarding this clone: This CDR3 is also generated by other DNA sequences in the sample. The chain is built from TRBV5-1 and TRBJ2-2; maybe TRBD1 (5 bases). There are 14 residues in the CDR3. The germline gives CDR1 SGHRS, CDR2 YFSETQ. With 2 bases removed from V and 1 base from J, the gap between germline ends came to 6 bases. The CDR3 region is CASSFQGNTGELFF. CDR3 DNA sequence: TGCGCCAGCAGCTTTCAGGGGAACACCGGGGAGCTGTTTTTT.

This clone was counted only a few times. The V and J genes are TRBV25-1 and TRBJ1-5, with 8 bases that match TRBD1. CDR1 is MGHDK and CDR2 is SYGVNS in the germline V gene. The CDR3 spans 14 residues. The V segment lost 2 bases and the J segment 6 bases; nucleotides outside the gene matches: 3. CDR3 DNA sequence: TGTGCCAGCAGTGAAGGACAGGGCAGTCAGCCCCAGCATTTT. It yields the protein CASSEGQGSQPQHF.

As regards this clone: In the same sample, other DNA sequences code for this CDR3. The V and J genes are TRBV30 and TRBJ1-3; D remains unclear. CDR3 size: 13 residues. Trimming shortened V by 1 base and J by 0 bases, and 4 bases separated the two germline ends. Germline-derived CDR1 and CDR2 are GTSNPN and SVGIG (reference sequence). CDR3 coding DNA: TGTGCCTGGAGTGGTAGCTCTGGAAACACCATATATTTT. Translation gives CAWSGSSGNTIYF.